The 8 T cell receptor beta chains below were found in one sample sequenced in a study of blood T cell repertoires in COVID-19. Using immunoSEQ multiplex PCR, the repertoire was profiled, and TCRdb retains in-frame clones only, with some absent. Of about 670,000 clones listed, 85% to 90% are singletons. The sample taken for sequencing was peripheral blood. Every receptor here comes from a young woman with acute or convalescent COVID-19.

The rearrangement joins TRBV7-2 to TRBJ2-7, with 12 bases identical to TRBD1. CDR3 size: 15 residues. Germline-derived CDR1 and CDR2 are SGHTA and FQGNSA. The V and J ends lost 5 bases and 5 bases, in that order; junction bases with no gene match: 7. The chain's CDR3 is CASSPRDRGLNEQYF. The CDR3 DNA follows: TGTGCCAGCAGCCCACGGGACAGGGGGCTCAACGAGCAGTACTTC.

The chain recombines TRBV12-5 with TRBJ1-6; 9 nucleotides match TRBD1. The ends lost 9 bases at V and 6 bases at J; junction bases unmatched: 6. The CDR3 contains 14 residues. Germline V CDR1 and CDR2: LGHNT, FRNRAP. The CDR3 region is CASGQGRGNSPLHF. CDR3 DNA: TGTGCTAGCGGACAGGGGAGAGGTAATTCACCCCTCCACTTT.

This clone was seen only a few times. This sequence joins TRBV7-2 and TRBJ1-2; 9 bases match TRBD1. V was pared by 1 base and J by 6 bases, with 6 bases of the junction left unmatched. The germline gives CDR1 SGHTA, CDR2 FQGNSA. The CDR3 extends over 15 amino acids. The CDR3 region is CASSLGPGQGNGYTF. In DNA, the CDR3 is TGTGCCAGCAGCTTAGGGCCGGGACAGGGCAATGGCTACACCTTC.

The chain links TRBV6-7 to TRBJ2-7; the match to TRBD1 covers 10 bases. TRBV6-7 is an ORF, with its function uncertain. This CDR3 comprises 16 residues. V lost 2 bases, J lost 2 bases, and 6 bases stayed unmatched. The CDR3 DNA sequence: TGTGCCAGCAGTTACACCGGGGGGACAGGGGCCTACGAGCAGTACTTC. Translating it yields CASSYTGGTGAYEQYF.

This rearrangement joins TRBV7-7 to TRBJ2-1; 7 bases match TRBD1. CDR3 length equals 13 residues. Germline loops: CDR1 SSHAT, CDR2 FNYEAQ (reference sequence). The J segment lost 6 bases and the V segment lost 5 bases, leaving 4 bases of the junction unmatched. CDR3 protein: CASSPDRSNEQFF. In DNA, the CDR3 is TGTGCCAGCAGCCCGGACAGGTCCAATGAGCAGTTCTTC. The variable domain in full, with the rest retrieved from reference TRBV7-7 and TRBJ2-1, is GAGVSQSPRYKVTKRGQDVTLRCDPISSHATLYWYQQALGQGPEFLTYFNYEAQPDKSGLPSDRFSAERPEGSISTLTIQRTEQRDSAMYRCASSPDRSNEQFFGPGTRLTVL.

The chain uses TRBV15 and TRBJ1-6; TRBD1 aligns across 7 bases. This CDR3 is built from 17 residues. V lost 0 bases to trimming and J lost 10 bases; unmatched junction nucleotides: 12. Germline V gives CDR1 LNHNV, CDR2 YYDKDF (reference sequence). The CDR3 loop reads CATSRDFTDRASSPLHF. The CDR3 DNA is TGTGCCACCAGCAGAGATTTCACAGACAGGGCCTCCTCACCCCTCCACTTT.

The chain employs TRBV10-2 and TRBJ2-5, with 8 bases that match TRBD2. V gave up 7 bases and J gave up 3 bases; unmatched junction bases: 7. The CDR3 has 14 residues. The V gene's germline CDR1 is WSHSY and CDR2 SAAADI. CDR3 amino acids: CASTERGPKETQYF. Written as DNA, the CDR3 is TGCGCCAGCACGGAGCGGGGGCCAAAAGAGACCCAGTACTTC.

The chain carries TRBV12-3 or TRBV12-4 and TRBJ1-4; no reliable D call. V lost 11 bases, J lost 7 bases, and 14 bases lay in between. This CDR3 comprises 12 residues. CDR3 sequence: CAVTLGSEKLFF. CDR3 nucleotide sequence: TGTGCCGTCACTTTGGGGAGTGAAAAACTGTTTTTT.